The rows below give T cell receptor beta chains drawn from one sample of a study. TCRdb ran MiXCR on the 5' RACE reads and lists one entry per CDR3 protein. The sample shows 50,000 to 75,000 distinct CDR3 sequences, roughly 22% of them seen only once. Specimen: memory CD4+ T cells sorted from a lymph node. These receptors were taken from a female donor with breast cancer. CDR3s include the opening cysteine and the closing phenylalanine or tryptophan. The D gene is left open where the match is weak. Size is stated for part of the rows, as once, few or many counts, or as a class when the clone is expanded.

few	TRBV6-5	.	TRBJ2-6	TGTGCCAGCAGTTACGAGTCTGGGGCCAACGTCCTGACTTTC	CASSYESGANVLTF
many	TRBV20-1	.	TRBJ1-5	TGCAGTGCCCGACAGCGGAATCAGCCCCAGCATTTT	CSARQRNQPQHF
medium-sized	TRBV20-1	TRBD1	TRBJ2-1	TGCAGTGCTCGGCCCCCCCAGGGGGCTCGGAATGAGCAGTTCTTC	CSARPPQGARNEQFF
.	TRBV7-3	.	TRBJ2-1	TGTTCCAGCAGCTTGGGGGGCAGAAACAATGAGCAGTTCTTC	CSSSLGGRNNEQFF
few	TRBV7-2	.	TRBJ1-1	TGTGCCAGCAGCTCGACAGGATGGACTGAAGCTTTCTTT	CASSSTGWTEAFF
few	TRBV4-3	.	TRBJ2-3	TGCGCCAGCAGCCAAGAGGCCCGGGGCGGGAGCACAGATACGCAGTATTTT	CASSQEARGGSTDTQYF
.	TRBV5-6	.	TRBJ1-2	TGTGCCAGCAGCTTGCAAGGGCAACCCGGCTACACCTTC	CASSLQGQPGYTF
.	TRBV5-4	.	TRBJ2-1	TGTGCCAGCAGCCTGGATAGGAGCGGAGGGGTTTTC	CASSLDRSGGVF
few	TRBV14	.	TRBJ2-3	TGTGCCAGCAGCCCTATAGGCCCAGATACGCAGTATTTT	CASSPIGPDTQYF
.	TRBV5-6	.	TRBJ1-1	TGTGCCAGCAGCTTAACAGGATTAAGTGGCACTGAAGCTTTCTTT	CASSLTGLSGTEAFF
few	TRBV9	TRBD1	TRBJ2-5	TGTGCCAGCAGCGCCACAGGGGGAAAGGGGCAAGAGACCCAGTACTTC	CASSATGGKGQETQYF
many	TRBV29-1	TRBD1	TRBJ2-7	TGCAGCGTCTCCCAGACAGGGGAAGTGGGCGAGCAGTACTTC	CSVSQTGEVGEQYF
.	TRBV6-5	.	TRBJ2-3	TGTGCCAGCAGGGGAGATACAGATACGCCGTATTTT	CASRGDTDTPYF
.	TRBV11-2	.	TRBJ2-4	TGTGCCAGCAGCTCGCCCCGAGTTGTAGGGTACATTCAGTACTTC	CASSSPRVVGYIQYF
many	TRBV5-1	.	TRBJ2-3	TGCGCCAGCAGCTCGCGACTAGATGGCACAGATACGCAGTATTTT	CASSSRLDGTDTQYF
many	TRBV18	.	TRBJ2-7	TGTGCCAGCTCGCTACAACACGAGCAGTACTTC	CASSLQHEQYF
medium-sized	TRBV6-6	.	TRBJ1-1	TGTGCCAGCAGGGGTGGAATGAACACTGAAGCTTTCTTT	CASRGGMNTEAFF
.	TRBV28	.	TRBJ2-4	TGTGCCAGCAGTTTCGGCTTAGCCAAAAACATTCAGTACTTC	CASSFGLAKNIQYF
.	TRBV7-2	TRBD1	TRBJ1-1	TGTGCCAGCAGCGTAAGGACAGGGAATGAAGCTTTCTTT	CASSVRTGNEAFF
few	TRBV6-2/TRBV6-3	.	TRBJ1-1	TGTGCCAGCAATACTCCGACTGGGAACACTGAAGCTTTCTTT	CASNTPTGNTEAFF
few	TRBV4-1	.	TRBJ2-7	TGCGCCAGCAGCCAAGTCAAGGCCTTAGGGAATATGGTCTACGAGCAGTACTTC	CASSQVKALGNMVYEQYF
few	TRBV6-6	.	TRBJ1-1	TGTGCCAGCAGCCAGGACGGGAACACTGAAGCTTTCTTT	CASSQDGNTEAFF
.	TRBV5-1	TRBD2	TRBJ2-7	TGCGCCAGCAGCAACCCTAGCGGGAGTCACGAGCAGTACTTC	CASSNPSGSHEQYF
many	TRBV29-1	.	TRBJ1-1	TGCAGCGTGTCGACAGGTTTGAACACTGAAGCTTTCTTT	CSVSTGLNTEAFF
many	TRBV11-3	TRBD1	TRBJ2-1	TGTGCCAGCAGCTTAGCCCGAGGCAGGGGGTACAATGAGCAGTTCTTC	CASSLARGRGYNEQFF
few	TRBV24-1	TRBD1	TRBJ2-2	TGTGCCACCAGTGATTCGGGACAGGGGACAACCGGGGAGCTGTTTTTT	CATSDSGQGTTGELFF
.	TRBV24-1	.	TRBJ1-2	TGTGCCGCCAGTGATCACCAAGGGAGTGGCTACACCTTC	CAASDHQGSGYTF
.	TRBV20-1	.	TRBJ2-7	TGCAGTGCTAGAGACCGTACAGGGTACTACGAGCAGTACTTC	CSARDRTGYYEQYF
.	TRBV18	.	TRBJ1-1	TGTGCCAGCTCACCAATAGAAGACAGAGAAGCTTTCTTT	CASSPIEDREAFF
.	TRBV18	.	TRBJ1-1	TGTGCCAGCTCACCTAATGGCAGGGCACGGAACACTGAAGCTTTCTTT	CASSPNGRARNTEAFF
few	TRBV12-3/TRBV12-4	.	TRBJ2-3	TGTGCCAGCAGTTTAGACAGGCGGGGTAGCACAGATACGCAGTATTTT	CASSLDRRGSTDTQYF
few	TRBV7-9	.	TRBJ2-7	TGTGCCAGCAGCTTCCAGGTTAAGTCCGAGCAGTACTTC	CASSFQVKSEQYF
few	TRBV11-1	TRBD2	TRBJ2-7	TGTGCCAGCAGCCTAGACACTAGCGGGAGGGGAGACGAGCAGTACTTC	CASSLDTSGRGDEQYF
.	TRBV12-3/TRBV12-4	.	TRBJ2-3	TGTGCCTGCAAGGGGCGCACAGATACGCAGTATTTT	CACKGRTDTQYF
many	TRBV5-1	.	TRBJ1-2	TGCGCCAGCAGCTTGGAGTACCAGGGGTATGGCTACACCTTC	CASSLEYQGYGYTF
many	TRBV5-1	TRBD1	TRBJ1-4	TGCGCCAGCAGCTTAGAGACCGGGACAGGGATTGAAAAACTGTTTTTT	CASSLETGTGIEKLFF
many	TRBV5-6	TRBD2	TRBJ2-5	TGTGCCAGCAGTTCCTGGCGGGAGGGCCTGATGTGGGAGACCCAGTACTTC	CASSSWREGLMWETQYF
.	TRBV20-1	TRBD1	TRBJ1-2	TGCAGTGCTAGCGACAGGGGTTTATTTGGCTACACCTTC	CSASDRGLFGYTF
.	TRBV10-2	TRBD1	TRBJ1-2	TGCGCCAGCAGCTGGGTGACAGGGGACTATGGCTACACCTTC	CASSWVTGDYGYTF
few	TRBV6-5	TRBD1	TRBJ1-2	TGTGCCAGCAGTCTCCAGGGGGTTTCTGGCTACACCTTC	CASSLQGVSGYTF
.	TRBV7-2	.	TRBJ2-5	TGTGCCGGCAGCTTGAGCGGAGCGGTGGAGACCCAGTACTTC	CAGSLSGAVETQYF
.	TRBV5-1	TRBD2	TRBJ2-3	TGCGCCAGCAGCCCAGGGACTAGCGGGATAGCTACGCAGTATTTT	CASSPGTSGIATQYF
.	TRBV7-9	TRBD2	TRBJ2-1	TGTGCCAGCAGCCTAGCGGGAGTGAGGGATGAGCAGTTCTTC	CASSLAGVRDEQFF
medium-sized	TRBV7-2	TRBD2	TRBJ2-5	TGTGCCAGCAGCATACGAGCGGGAGCGCGGGAGACCCAGTACTTC	CASSIRAGARETQYF
.	TRBV5-4	.	TRBJ2-6	TGTGCCAGCAGCTGGGACCGGACAGGGGCCAACGTCCTGACTTTC	CASSWDRTGANVLTF
.	TRBV29-1	.	TRBJ2-4	TGCAGCGTAGGAGAGGGCAAAAACATTCAGTACTTC	CSVGEGKNIQYF
.	TRBV5-1	.	TRBJ1-4	TGCGCCAGCAGGGACCAGTCTAATGAAAAACTGTTTTTT	CASRDQSNEKLFF
medium-sized	TRBV5-1	.	TRBJ2-5	TGCGCCAGCAGCTCCCGGACGGGAGAGACCCAGTACTTC	CASSSRTGETQYF
many	TRBV5-1	TRBD2	TRBJ2-3	TGCGCCACCGAAGCGGGAGGGGGCACAGATACGCAGTATTTT	CATEAGGGTDTQYF
few	TRBV5-1	.	TRBJ2-3	TGCGCCAGCAGCTTAGGTCCCAGCGACCCTAAGCAGTATTTT	CASSLGPSDPKQYF
many	TRBV6-2/TRBV6-3	.	TRBJ2-5	TGTGCCAGCAGTTACGCATTCTCGGCGGGGCGGGAGACCCAGTACTTC	CASSYAFSAGRETQYF
.	TRBV24-1	.	TRBJ1-2	TGTGCCACCAGTGATCAGGGGACCTCACCTGGCTACACCTTC	CATSDQGTSPGYTF
few	TRBV5-1	.	TRBJ1-1	TGCGCCAGCAGCTTGGGGGATAATAATCCAAACACTGAAGCTTTCTTT	CASSLGDNNPNTEAFF
few	TRBV7-8	.	TRBJ2-5	TGTGCCAGCACGCGTGAAGAGACCCAGTACTTC	CASTREETQYF